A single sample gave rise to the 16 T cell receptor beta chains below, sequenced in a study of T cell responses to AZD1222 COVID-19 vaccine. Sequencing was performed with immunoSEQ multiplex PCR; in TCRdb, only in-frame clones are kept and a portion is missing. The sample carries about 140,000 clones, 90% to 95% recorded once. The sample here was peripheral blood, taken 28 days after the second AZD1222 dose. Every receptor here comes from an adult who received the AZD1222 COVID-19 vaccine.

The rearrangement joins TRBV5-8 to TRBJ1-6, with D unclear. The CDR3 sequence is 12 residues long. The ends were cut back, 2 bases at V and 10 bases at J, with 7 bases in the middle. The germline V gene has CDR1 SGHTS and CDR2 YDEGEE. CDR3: CASSFLVSPLHF. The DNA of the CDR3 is TGTGCCAGCAGCTTCTTGGTCTCACCCCTCCACTTT. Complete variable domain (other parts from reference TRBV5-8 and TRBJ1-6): EAGVTQSPTHLIKTRGQQATLRCSPISGHTSVYWYQQALGLGLQFLLWYDEGEERNRGNFPPRFSGRQFPNYSSELNVNALELEDSALYLCASSFLVSPLHFGNGTRLTVT.

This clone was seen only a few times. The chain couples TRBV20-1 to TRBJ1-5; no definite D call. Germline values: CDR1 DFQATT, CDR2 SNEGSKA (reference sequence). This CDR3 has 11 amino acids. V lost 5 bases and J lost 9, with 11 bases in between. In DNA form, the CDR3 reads TGCAGTGCTGGAAGGAGAGGGCCCCAGCATTTT. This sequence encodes CSAGRRGPQHF.

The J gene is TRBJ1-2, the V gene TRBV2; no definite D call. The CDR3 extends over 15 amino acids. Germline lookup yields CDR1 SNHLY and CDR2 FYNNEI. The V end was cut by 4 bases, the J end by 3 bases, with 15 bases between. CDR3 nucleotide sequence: TGTGCCAGCAGTGGCTTTAGGGAGGACGACTATGGCTACACCTTC. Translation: CASSGFREDDYGYTF.

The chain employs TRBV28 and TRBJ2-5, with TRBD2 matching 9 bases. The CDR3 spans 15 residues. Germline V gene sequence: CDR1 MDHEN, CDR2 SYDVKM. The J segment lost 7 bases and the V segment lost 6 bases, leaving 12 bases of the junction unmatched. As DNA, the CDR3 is TGTGCCAGCAGCTCACTAGCGGGCCCTGTCGGGACCCAGTACTTC. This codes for CASSSLAGPVGTQYF.

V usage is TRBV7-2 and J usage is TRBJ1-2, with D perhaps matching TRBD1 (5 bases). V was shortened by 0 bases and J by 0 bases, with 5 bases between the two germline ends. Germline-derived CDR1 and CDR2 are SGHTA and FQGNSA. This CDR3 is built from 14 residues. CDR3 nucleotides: TGTGCCAGCAGCTTAGCGGACACTAACTATGGCTACACCTTC. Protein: CASSLADTNYGYTF.

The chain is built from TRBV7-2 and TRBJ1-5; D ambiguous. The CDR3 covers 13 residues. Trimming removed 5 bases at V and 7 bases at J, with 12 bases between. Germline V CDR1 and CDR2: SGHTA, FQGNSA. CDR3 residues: CASSPSFGQPQHF. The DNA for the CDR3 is TGTGCCAGCAGCCCCAGCTTTGGACAGCCCCAGCATTTT. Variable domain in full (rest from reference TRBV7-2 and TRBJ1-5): GAGVSQSPSNKVTEKGKDVELRCDPISGHTALYWYRQSLGQGLEFLIYFQGNSAPDKSGLPSDRFSAERTGGSVSTLTIQRTQQEDSAVYLCASSPSFGQPQHFGDGTRLSIL.

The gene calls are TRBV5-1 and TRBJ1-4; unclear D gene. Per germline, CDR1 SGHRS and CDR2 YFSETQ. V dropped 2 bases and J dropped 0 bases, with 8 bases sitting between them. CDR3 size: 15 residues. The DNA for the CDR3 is TGCGCCAGCAGCTTCCAAGGATCAACTAATGAAAAACTGTTTTTT. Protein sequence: CASSFQGSTNEKLFF.

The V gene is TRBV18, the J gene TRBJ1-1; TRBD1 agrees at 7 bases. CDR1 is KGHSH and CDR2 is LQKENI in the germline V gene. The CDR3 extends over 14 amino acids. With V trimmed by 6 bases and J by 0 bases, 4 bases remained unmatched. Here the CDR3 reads CASSRGGVNTEAFF. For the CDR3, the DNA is TGTGCCAGCTCTCGAGGGGGCGTGAACACTGAAGCTTTCTTT.

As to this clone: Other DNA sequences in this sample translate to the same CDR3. The CDR3 nucleotides are TGCAGCGTTGAAGATCGAGGGAATGAGCAGTTCTTC. Translation: CSVEDRGNEQFF. The chain couples TRBV29-1 to TRBJ2-1; D is possibly TRBD2 (5 bases). The CDR3 has 12 amino acids. Germline V gene sequence: CDR1 SQVTM, CDR2 ANQGSEA. Trimming removed 0 bases at V and 7 bases at J, with 7 bases between.

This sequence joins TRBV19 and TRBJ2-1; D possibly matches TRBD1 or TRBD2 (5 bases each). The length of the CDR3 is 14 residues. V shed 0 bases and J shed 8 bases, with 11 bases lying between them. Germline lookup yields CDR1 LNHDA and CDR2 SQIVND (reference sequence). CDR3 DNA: TGTGCCAGTAGTATAGAGAGGGGTTTCGATGAGCAGTTCTTC. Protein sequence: CASSIERGFDEQFF.

This chain's CDR3 is CASSLGLAGGNEQFF. CDR3 nucleotide sequence: TGCGCCAGCAGCTTGGGGCTAGCGGGAGGTAATGAGCAGTTCTTC. This chain uses TRBV4-3 with TRBJ2-1; 11 bases line up with TRBD2. Germline V gene sequence: CDR1 LGHNA, CDR2 YSLEER. The ends lost 5 bases at V and 7 bases at J; junction bases unmatched: 7. The CDR3 is 15 residues long.

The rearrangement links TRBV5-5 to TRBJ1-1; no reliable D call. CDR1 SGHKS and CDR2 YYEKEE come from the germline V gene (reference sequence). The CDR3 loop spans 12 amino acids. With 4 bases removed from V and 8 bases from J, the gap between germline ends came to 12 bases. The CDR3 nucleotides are TGTGCCAGCAGCCGCCGGGAGGGAGAAGCTTTCTTT. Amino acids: CASSRREGEAFF. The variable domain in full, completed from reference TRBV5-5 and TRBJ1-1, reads DAGVTQSPTHLIKTRGQQVTLRCSPISGHKSVSWYQQVLGQGPQFIFQYYEKEERGRGNFPDRFSARQFPNYSSELNVNALLLGDSALYLCASSRREGEAFFGQGTRLTVV.

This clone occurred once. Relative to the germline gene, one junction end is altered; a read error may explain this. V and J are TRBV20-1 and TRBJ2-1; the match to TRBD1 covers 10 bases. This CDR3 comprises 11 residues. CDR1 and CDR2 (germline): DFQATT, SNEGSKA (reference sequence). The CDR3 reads CGTGAYNEQFF. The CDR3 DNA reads TGTGGGACAGGGGCATACAATGAGCAGTTCTTC.

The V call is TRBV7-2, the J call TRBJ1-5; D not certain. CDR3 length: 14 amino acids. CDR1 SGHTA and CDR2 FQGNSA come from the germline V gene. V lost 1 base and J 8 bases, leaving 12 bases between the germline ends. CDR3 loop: CASSLVGFLEPQHF. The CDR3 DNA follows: TGTGCCAGCAGCTTAGTAGGATTCTTGGAGCCCCAGCATTTT.

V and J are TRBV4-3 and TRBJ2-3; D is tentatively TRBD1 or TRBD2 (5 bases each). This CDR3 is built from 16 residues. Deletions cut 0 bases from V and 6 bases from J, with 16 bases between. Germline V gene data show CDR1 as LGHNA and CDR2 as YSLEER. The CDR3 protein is CASSQERGWGMDTQYF. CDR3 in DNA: TGCGCCAGCAGCCAAGAGAGGGGCTGGGGTATGGATACGCAGTATTTT.

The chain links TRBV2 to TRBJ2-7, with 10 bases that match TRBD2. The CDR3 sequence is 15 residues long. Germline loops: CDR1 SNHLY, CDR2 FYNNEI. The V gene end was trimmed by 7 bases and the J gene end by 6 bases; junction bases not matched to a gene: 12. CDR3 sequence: CASTQQSGGVFEQYF. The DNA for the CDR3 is TGTGCCAGCACCCAACAGAGCGGGGGGGTGTTCGAGCAGTACTTC. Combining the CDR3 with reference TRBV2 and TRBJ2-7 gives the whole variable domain EPEVTQTPSHQVTQMGQEVILRCVPISNHLYFYWYRQILGQKVEFLVSFYNNEISEKSEIFDDQFSVERPDGSNFTLKIRSTKLEDSAMYFCASTQQSGGVFEQYFGPGTRLTVT.